The 4 T cell receptor beta chains below come from one sample, sequenced in a study of cytomegalovirus exposure and HLA in healthy donors. PCR primers comprised 60 Vbeta and 13 Jbeta primers. The repertoire was sequenced with immunoSEQ multiplex PCR; TCRdb's copy has only in-frame clones and lacks some. The data contain fewer than 120,000 clones, 75% to 80% of them singletons. Sequencing was performed on PBMCs. These receptor sequences come from a woman aged 25 to 39 in good health and CMV-seronegative.

The chain employs TRBV7-6 and TRBJ2-1, with TRBD2 matching 8 bases. Looked up from germline, CDR1 is SGHVS and CDR2 is FNYEAQ. The CDR3 totals 14 residues. Unmatched junction bases numbered 6, after V lost 1 base and J lost 10 bases. The CDR3 nucleotides are TGTGCCAGCAGCTTAGGGAGAAGACTAGCGGAGCAGTTCTTC. This translates into CASSLGRRLAEQFF.

In nucleotides, the CDR3 is TGCGCCAGCAGCCAAGTTCTCCTCGCGGGACCGCGGGATGAGCAGTTCTTC. The encoded protein is CASSQVLLAGPRDEQFF. The chain is built from TRBV4-3 and TRBJ2-1; D perhaps matches TRBD2 (6 bases). The germline V and J ends were trimmed by 1 base and 8 bases, with 21 bases remaining between them. This CDR3 is built from 17 residues. The germline V gene encodes CDR1 LGHNA and CDR2 YSLEER.

The rearrangement uses TRBV4-1 and TRBJ2-3, with 9 bases lining up with TRBD2. The germline V gene encodes CDR1 MGHRA and CDR2 YSYEKL. V shed 1 base, J shed 0 bases, and the junction held 5 bases outside the gene matches. CDR3 length: 17 amino acids. The CDR3 protein is CASSQVLLAGSTDTQYF. In DNA, the CDR3 is TGCGCCAGCAGCCAAGTGCTACTAGCGGGTAGCACAGATACGCAGTATTTT.

The chain recombines TRBV11-2 with TRBJ2-7; tentative D call: TRBD1 (6 bases). The CDR3 runs to 14 residues. Trimming pared 1 base from V and 4 bases from J, leaving 11 bases between. Germline V gene sequence: CDR1 SGHAT, CDR2 FQNNGV. The DNA of the CDR3 is TGTGCCAGCAGCTTAGTCGGGACAAAATACGAGCAGTACTTC. This codes for CASSLVGTKYEQYF.